This is a list of T cell receptor beta chains from one sample in a study of OX40 agonist ivuxolimab in advanced cancers. TCRdb keeps only in-frame clones here, not all; method: immunoSEQ multiplex PCR. Of 85,000 to 90,000 clones listed, approximately 85% are singletons. Sequencing used CD4+ or CD8+ T cells sorted from blood, obtained in a trial of the OX40 agonist ivuxolimab. The receptors originated from an adult with an advanced solid tumor such as melanoma, head and neck, liver or kidney cancer. CDR3s include the opening cysteine and the closing phenylalanine or tryptophan. Fields, in order: J gene, CDR3 length, D gene, V gene, clone size, CDR3 protein, CDR3 DNA. D genes are given only for firm matches. A clone size is listed for some rows: how often the clone was seen (once, few, many), or a class if it is expanded.

>TRBJ1-1|14|-|TRBV6-6|-
CASSYIRGNTEAFF
TGTGCCAGCAGTTACATACGGGGGAACACTGAAGCTTTCTTT
>TRBJ1-2|14|-|TRBV19|-
CASSLVEELYGYTF
TGTGCCAGTAGTTTGGTCGAGGAGCTATATGGCTACACCTTC
>TRBJ2-3|12|-|TRBV5-1|-
CASSLARDTQYF
TGCGCCAGCAGCTTGGCCCGAGATACGCAGTATTTT
>TRBJ1-1|13|-|TRBV5-1|few
CASSWTVNTEAFF
TGCGCCAGCAGCTGGACAGTGAACACTGAAGCTTTCTTT
>TRBJ1-1|12|-|TRBV9|-
CASSAQAGGAFF
TGTGCCAGCAGCGCCCAGGCGGGGGGAGCTTTCTTT
>TRBJ2-3|14|-|TRBV28|-
CASSPPVGADTQYF
TGTGCCAGCAGCCCCCCGGTGGGGGCCGATACGCAGTATTTT
>TRBJ2-3|16|-|TRBV4-1|-
CASSLDSRSAGDTQYF
TGCGCCAGCAGCCTGGACTCCCGGTCCGCGGGAGATACGCAGTATTTT
>TRBJ1-3|16|-|TRBV11-2|-
CASSLDRQTRGNTIYF
TGTGCCAGCAGCTTAGATCGCCAAACCCGAGGAAACACCATATATTTT
>TRBJ2-1|14|-|TRBV7-3|-
CASSRGGTDNEQFF
TGTGCCAGCAGCCGGGGTGGCACGGACAATGAGCAGTTCTTC
>TRBJ2-1|16|TRBD2|TRBV7-2|-
CASSLRSLTGGVEQFF
TGTGCCAGCAGCTTAAGGTCGTTGACGGGAGGTGTTGAGCAGTTCTTC
>TRBJ1-1|12|-|TRBV29-1|-
CSVEVGGTEAFF
TGCAGCGTTGAGGTTGGGGGCACTGAAGCTTTCTTT
>TRBJ2-1|12|TRBD2|TRBV10-2|-
CASSDSGGILFF
TGCGCCAGCAGTGATAGCGGGGGGATTTTGTTCTTC
>TRBJ2-2|18|TRBD1|TRBV7-8|-
CASSLRTGGYPNTGELFF
TGTGCCAGCAGCCTAAGGACAGGGGGCTATCCTAACACCGGGGAGCTGTTTTTT
>TRBJ2-3|16|-|TRBV19|-
CASSTHGGGLADTQYF
TGTGCCAGTAGTACCCATGGAGGGGGACTGGCAGATACGCAGTATTTT
>TRBJ2-3|15|TRBD2|TRBV18|-
CASSPLAGSKHTQYF
TGTGCCAGCTCACCACTAGCGGGAAGCAAGCATACGCAGTATTTT
>TRBJ2-1|15|-|TRBV29-1|-
CSVEGSSYSYNEQFF
TGCAGCGTTGAAGGCTCCTCGTACTCCTACAATGAGCAGTTCTTC
>TRBJ1-1|14|-|TRBV7-3|-
CASSLKGQGSLAFF
TGTGCCAGCAGTCTAAAGGGGCAGGGGTCTCTAGCTTTCTTT
>TRBJ2-1|15|-|TRBV5-4|-
CASRPRSGAFDEQFF
TGTGCCAGCAGACCCCGTTCGGGAGCATTCGATGAGCAGTTCTTC
>TRBJ2-5|15|-|TRBV5-1|-
CASNPSLPSGETQYF
TGCGCCAGCAATCCTTCGTTGCCCTCGGGAGAGACCCAGTACTTC
>TRBJ1-2|14|-|TRBV27|-
CASSLAGVTYGYTF
TGTGCCAGCAGTTTAGCGGGGGTTACCTATGGCTACACCTTC
>TRBJ1-6|14|-|TRBV7-3|few
CASSLKAGSSPLHF
TGTGCCAGCAGCTTAAAGGCAGGGAGTTCACCCCTCCACTTT
>TRBJ1-5|13|-|TRBV7-9|once
CASSSQINQPQHF
TGTGCCAGCAGCTCCCAGATTAATCAGCCCCAGCATTTT
>TRBJ1-4|16|-|TRBV7-2|-
CASSLTFRGPAEKLFF
TGTGCCAGCAGCTTAACCTTCCGGGGGCCCGCTGAAAAACTGTTTTTT
>TRBJ2-1|13|-|TRBV2|few
CASSEELRGRQFF
TGTGCCAGCAGTGAAGAGCTGCGGGGTCGTCAGTTCTTC
>TRBJ1-3|14|TRBD1|TRBV7-8|-
CASSLTGETPSSSF
TGTGCCAGCAGCTTGACAGGGGAAACACCATCCTCTTCCTTT
>TRBJ1-6|13|-|TRBV2|-
CASSEYWNSPLHF
TGTGCCAGCAGTGAATATTGGAATTCACCCCTCCACTTT
>TRBJ2-3|14|TRBD2|TRBV5-4|-
CASAREGTTDTQYF
TGTGCCAGCGCCCGGGAGGGAACCACAGATACGCAGTATTTT
>TRBJ2-2|17|TRBD2|TRBV11-1|few
CASSLTPGLAGTGELFF
TGTGCCAGCAGCTTAACTCCGGGACTAGCAGGCACCGGGGAGCTGTTTTTT
>TRBJ2-5|15|TRBD2|TRBV5-6|-
CASSLRLAGAETQYF
TGTGCCAGCAGCTTGCGACTAGCGGGAGCAGAGACCCAGTACTTC
>TRBJ2-2|15|-|TRBV2|-
CASTRSVPNTGELFF
TGTGCCAGCACTAGATCCGTCCCGAACACCGGGGAGCTGTTTTTT
>TRBJ2-6|14|-|TRBV6-6|-
CASSYSGGANVLTF
TGTGCCAGCAGTTACTCAGGTGGGGCCAACGTCCTGACTTTC
>TRBJ1-1|14|-|TRBV27|few
CASSFRGENTEAFF
TGTGCCAGCAGTTTCAGGGGTGAGAACACTGAAGCTTTCTTT
>TRBJ1-1|13|-|TRBV11-3|few
CASSRHMNTEAFF
TGTGCCAGCAGCCGTCACATGAACACTGAAGCTTTCTTT
>TRBJ2-2|14|-|TRBV11-2|-
CASSRRRGSGELFF
TGTGCCAGCAGCCGTCGTCGTGGGTCCGGGGAGCTGTTTTTT
>TRBJ1-5|15|-|TRBV5-1|-
CASSWGLTSNQPQHF
TGCGCCAGCAGCTGGGGACTTACTTCCAATCAGCCCCAGCATTTT